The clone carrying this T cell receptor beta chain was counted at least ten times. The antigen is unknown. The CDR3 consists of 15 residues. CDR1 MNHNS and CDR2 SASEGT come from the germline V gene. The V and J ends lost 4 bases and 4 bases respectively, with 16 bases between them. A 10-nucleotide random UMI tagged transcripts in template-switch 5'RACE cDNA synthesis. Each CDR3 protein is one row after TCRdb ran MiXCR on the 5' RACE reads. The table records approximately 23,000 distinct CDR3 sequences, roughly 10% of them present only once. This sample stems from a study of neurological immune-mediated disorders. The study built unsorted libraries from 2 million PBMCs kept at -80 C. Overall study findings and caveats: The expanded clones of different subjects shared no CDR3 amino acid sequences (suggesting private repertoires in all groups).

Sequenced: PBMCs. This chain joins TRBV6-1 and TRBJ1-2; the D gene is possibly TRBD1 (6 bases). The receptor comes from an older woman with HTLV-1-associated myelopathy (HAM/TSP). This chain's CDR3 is CASSGTGTRIYGYTF. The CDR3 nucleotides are TGTGCCAGCAGTGGAACAGGGACACGAATCTATGGCTACACCTTC.